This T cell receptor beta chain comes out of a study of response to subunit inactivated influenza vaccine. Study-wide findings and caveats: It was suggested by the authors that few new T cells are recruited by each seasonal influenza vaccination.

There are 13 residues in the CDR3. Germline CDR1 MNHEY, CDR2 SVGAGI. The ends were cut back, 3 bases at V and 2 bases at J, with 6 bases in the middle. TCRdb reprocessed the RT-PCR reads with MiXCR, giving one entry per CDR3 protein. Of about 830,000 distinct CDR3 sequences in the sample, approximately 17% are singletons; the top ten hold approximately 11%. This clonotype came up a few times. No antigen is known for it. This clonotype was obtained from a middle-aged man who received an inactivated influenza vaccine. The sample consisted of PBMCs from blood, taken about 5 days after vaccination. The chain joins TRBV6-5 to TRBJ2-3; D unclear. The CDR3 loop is CASSYVITDTQYF. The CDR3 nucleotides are TGTGCCAGCAGTTATGTCATCACAGATACGCAGTATTTT.